This T cell receptor beta chain stems from a study of Graves' ophthalmopathy and Graves' hyperthyroidism. General study results and limits: A majority of expanded thyroid clonotypes exceeding 0.001 frequency were likewise present in blood.

As for this clonotype: Its antigen is not known. Sequence at one end of the junction differs from germline and may be a read error.

RNA transcripts were the source from which TCR beta CDR3 regions were amplified. Second-round multiplex PCR followed a first-round RT-PCR using HTBI primers. MiXCR was run by TCRdb on the multiplex PCR reads, yielding one entry per CDR3 protein. The table shows about 550,000 distinct CDR3 sequences, with less than 45% occurring only once. The CDR3 contains 14 residues. Germline CDR1 SGHTA, CDR2 FQGNSA. Input material: peripheral blood or thyroid tissue (not recorded which). The clonotype originates from an adult man with Graves' hyperthyroidism. The chain is built from TRBV7-2 and TRBJ1-6, with D uncertain. The CDR3 spells CASSIDTGKNNPLF. The CDR3 DNA sequence: TGTGCCAGCAGCATAGACACCGGGAAAAACAACCCCCTTTTT.